What follows are 27 T cell receptor beta chains derived from one specimen sequenced in a study of T cell changes during pregnancy in multiple sclerosis. Clones were read by immunoSEQ multiplex PCR, and TCRdb kept only the in-frame ones, dropping some. The table records around 60,000 clones, approximately 94% of them present only once. Specimen: CD8+ T cells from peripheral blood mononuclear cells, collected in the third trimester of pregnancy. All receptors come from a female donor with multiple sclerosis, enrolled in a pregnancy study.

The rearrangement links TRBV5-1 to TRBJ2-3; weak D call: TRBD1 (6 bases). In germline, CDR1 is SGHRS, CDR2 YFSETQ. The germline V and J ends were trimmed by 0 bases and 0 bases, with 11 bases remaining between them. The CDR3 length is 16 residues. CDR3 sequence: CASSLESGESTDTQYF. DNA of the CDR3: TGCGCCAGCAGCTTGGAGTCAGGGGAGAGCACAGATACGCAGTATTTT. Based on the CDR3 plus reference TRBV5-1 and TRBJ2-3, the full variable domain is KAGVTQTPRYLIKTRGQQVTLSCSPISGHRSVSWYQQTPGQGLQFLFEYFSETQRNKGNFPGRFSGRQFSNSRSEMNVSTLELGDSALYLCASSLESGESTDTQYFGPGTRLTVL.

The rearrangement links TRBV4-1 to TRBJ1-2; 8 bases map to TRBD1. Germline-derived CDR1 and CDR2 are MGHRA and YSYEKL. Unmatched junction bases numbered 7, after V lost 6 bases and J lost 4 bases. This CDR3 is built from 14 residues. The CDR3 region is CASSHTGGGYGYTF. CDR3 bases: TGCGCCAGCAGTCACACAGGGGGTGGCTATGGCTACACCTTC.

The V call is TRBV4-1, the J call TRBJ2-7; 7 nucleotides match TRBD2. The ends lost 0 bases at V and 5 bases at J; junction bases unmatched: 1. Germline V CDR1 and CDR2: MGHRA, YSYEKL. The CDR3 contains 13 residues. CDR3 sequence reads: CASSQDGGNEQYF. In DNA, the CDR3 is TGCGCCAGCAGCCAAGACGGGGGGAACGAGCAGTACTTC.

V usage is TRBV4-1 and J usage is TRBJ2-7; D unresolved. V dropped 0 bases and J dropped 0 bases, with 9 bases sitting between them. The CDR3 loop spans 15 amino acids. The germline gives CDR1 MGHRA, CDR2 YSYEKL. The CDR3 spells CASSQDKPYSYEQYF. The CDR3 DNA reads as TGCGCCAGCAGCCAAGACAAGCCCTACTCCTACGAGCAGTACTTC.

This clone was seen just once. The rearrangement uses TRBV30 and TRBJ1-1; D not resolved. V shed 4 bases and J shed 3 bases, with 15 bases lying between them. CDR3 length equals 14 residues. CDR1 is GTSNPN, CDR2 SVGIG, per germline (reference sequence). CDR3 sequence: CAWTINQEHTEAFF. The CDR3, as DNA: TGTGCCTGGACGATTAACCAAGAGCACACTGAAGCTTTCTTT.

The chain carries TRBV7-6 and TRBJ2-5, with D tentatively TRBD2 (5 bases). Germline lookup yields CDR1 SGHVS and CDR2 FNYEAQ. The CDR3 extends over 15 amino acids. V lost 8 bases and J 4 bases, leaving 20 bases between the germline ends. This chain's CDR3 is CASQDRTAEGETQYF. CDR3 DNA sequence: TGTGCCAGCCAGGATAGGACCGCCGAGGGAGAGACCCAGTACTTC.

V gene TRBV19 combines with J gene TRBJ1-1; a weak D match, TRBD1 (6 bases). Germline V gene data show CDR1 as LNHDA and CDR2 as SQIVND (reference sequence). Trimming took 1 base from V and 7 from J, leaving 7 bases between them. There are 12 residues in the CDR3. The CDR3 DNA is TGTGCCAGTAGTATAGGGACAGTTGAAGCTTTCTTT. Its translation: CASSIGTVEAFF.

The J gene is TRBJ2-6, the V gene TRBV7-9; possible D gene TRBD2, 6 bases. This CDR3 has 17 residues. Germline V gene data show CDR1 as SEHNR and CDR2 as FQNEAQ (reference sequence). V shed 6 bases and J shed 2 bases, with 17 bases lying between them. The DNA for the CDR3 is TGTGCCAGCAGTTCGGGAGAACCGACAGCTGGGGCCAACGTCCTGACTTTC. Translating gives CASSSGEPTAGANVLTF.

The gene calls are TRBV4-1 and TRBJ1-3; TRBD1 is a possible D gene (5 bases). Trimming shortened V by 6 bases and J by 7 bases, and 16 bases separated the two germline ends. The CDR3 loop spans 14 amino acids. In germline, CDR1 is MGHRA, CDR2 YSYEKL. This CDR3 is CASRSLGGLNTIYF. CDR3 DNA sequence: TGCGCCAGCAGATCGTTGGGGGGTCTTAACACCATATATTTT.

This rearrangement joins TRBV6-1 to TRBJ1-5; the D gene is possibly TRBD1 (5 bases). Deletions cut 10 bases from V and 0 bases from J, with 16 bases between. This CDR3 region has 15 residues. The germline gives CDR1 MNHNS, CDR2 SASEGT. CDR3 coding DNA: TGTGCCACCTCCTTTCTAGACAGTAGCAATCAGCCCCAGCATTTT. It codes for CATSFLDSSNQPQHF.

The chain recombines TRBV27 with TRBJ2-3; the match to TRBD2 covers 9 bases. Germline V gives CDR1 MNHEY, CDR2 SMNVEV (reference sequence). The CDR3 totals 15 residues. Trimming removed 7 bases from V and 2 bases from J; junction bases left unmatched: 7. The CDR3 protein is CASTLAGENTDTQYF. CDR3 bases: TGTGCCAGCACATTAGCGGGAGAAAACACAGATACGCAGTATTTT.

The chain carries TRBV14 and TRBJ2-1, with TRBD2 matching over 14 bases. Germline CDR1 and CDR2: SGHDN and FVKESK. Unmatched junction bases numbered 1, after V lost 3 bases and J lost 12 bases. The CDR3 spans 13 residues. DNA for the CDR3: TGTGCCAGCAGCCACGGACTAGCGGGAGGGCAGTTCTTC. Residues: CASSHGLAGGQFF.

The sample holds one count of this clone. The J gene is TRBJ1-2, the V gene TRBV29-1, with D perhaps TRBD1 (5 bases). V was shortened by 6 bases and J by 8 bases, with 16 bases between the two germline ends. CDR3 length equals 12 residues. The germline V gene encodes CDR1 SQVTM and CDR2 ANQGSEA. In nucleotides, the CDR3 is TGCAGCGTCGCACAGGACCCTAGGGGCTACACCTTC. It encodes CSVAQDPRGYTF.

The chain is built from TRBV30 and TRBJ1-1; 9 bases match TRBD1. Germline V gene lookup returns CDR1 GTSNPN and CDR2 SVGIG (reference sequence). V was pared by 3 bases and J by 3 bases, with 2 bases of the junction left unmatched. CDR3 size: 13 residues. CDR3 DNA sequence: TGTGCCTGGAGGGGACAGGGATACACTGAAGCTTTCTTT. Its translation is CAWRGQGYTEAFF.

The genes are TRBV6-5 and TRBJ2-2; tentatively, D is TRBD2 (5 bases). This CDR3 has 15 amino acids. The V end lost 4 bases, the J end lost 5 bases, and 14 bases lay between the germline ends. Germline V gives CDR1 MNHEY, CDR2 SVGAGI. CDR3 nucleotide sequence: TGTGCCAGCAGTTGGGTCGGGGAGACGACCGGGGAGCTGTTTTTT. The encoded protein is CASSWVGETTGELFF.

The rearrangement joins TRBV11-2 to TRBJ2-3; 12 bases fit TRBD2. Germline V gene data show CDR1 as SGHAT and CDR2 as FQNNGV. Trimming at V came to 1 base and at J to 4 bases, leaving 6 bases not matched to a gene. This CDR3 is built from 17 residues. The CDR3 here is CASSLGLAGEESDTQYF. The CDR3 coding sequence is TGTGCCAGCAGCTTAGGACTAGCGGGAGAGGAGTCAGATACGCAGTATTTT.

The rearrangement uses TRBV27 and TRBJ2-7; a weak D match, TRBD2 (5 bases). In germline, CDR1 is MNHEY, CDR2 SMNVEV (reference sequence). The CDR3 sequence is 16 residues long. Trimming shortened V by 3 bases and J by 5 bases, and 20 bases separated the two germline ends. CDR3 DNA sequence: TGTGCCAGCAGTTTGAGAGGGTTAGAGCACTGGCACGAGCAGTACTTC. Encoded protein: CASSLRGLEHWHEQYF.

The J gene is TRBJ2-2, the V gene TRBV27; no reliable D call. V dropped 7 bases and J dropped 3 bases, with 12 bases sitting between them. The length of the CDR3 is 14 residues. Germline values: CDR1 MNHEY, CDR2 SMNVEV (reference sequence). CDR3 sequence reads: CASNREFDTGELFF. The DNA of the CDR3 is TGTGCCAGCAATCGAGAGTTCGACACCGGGGAGCTGTTTTTT.

The chain couples TRBV7-9 to TRBJ1-2; perhaps TRBD1 as D (5 bases). The CDR3 length is 15 residues. CDR1 and CDR2 (germline): SEHNR, FQNEAQ (reference sequence). The germline V and J ends were trimmed by 5 bases and 8 bases, with 21 bases remaining between them. The CDR3 is CASSPVRGGVEGYTF. CDR3 nucleotides: TGTGCCAGCAGCCCAGTCCGGGGCGGGGTTGAGGGCTACACCTTC.

The CDR3 coding sequence is TGTGCCAGCAGCTTGCCCCGGGTCACAGATACGCAGTATTTT. This sequence encodes CASSLPRVTDTQYF. The chain employs TRBV5-4 and TRBJ2-3; no clear D gene. V lost 1 base, J lost 2 bases, and 8 bases lay in between. Germline CDR1 is SGHNT and CDR2 is YYREEE (reference sequence). The CDR3 consists of 14 residues.

The chain combines TRBV5-1 with TRBJ1-4, with D unclear. V dropped 0 bases and J dropped 8 bases, with 17 bases sitting between them. Germline CDR1 and CDR2: SGHRS and YFSETQ. There are 16 residues in the CDR3. The CDR3 sequence: CASSLGNSGGEEKLFF. In nucleotides, the CDR3 is TGCGCCAGCAGCTTGGGAAATTCAGGAGGTGAGGAAAAACTGTTTTTT. Filled out from reference TRBV5-1 and TRBJ1-4, the complete variable domain reads KAGVTQTPRYLIKTRGQQVTLSCSPISGHRSVSWYQQTPGQGLQFLFEYFSETQRNKGNFPGRFSGRQFSNSRSEMNVSTLELGDSALYLCASSLGNSGGEEKLFFGSGTQLSVL.

The V and J genes are TRBV21-1 and TRBJ2-4; TRBD1 is taken as the D call from the table, unchecked against the DNA. TRBV21-1 is deemed a pseudogene. The CDR3 runs 12 residues. As DNA, the CDR3 is TGTGCTAGGACACTTCCCCATGGTATTCAGTACTTC. Translating gives CARTLPHGIQYF.

The chain has TRBV6-1 and TRBJ2-5, with TRBD2 matching over 7 bases. The V gene's germline CDR1 is MNHNS and CDR2 SASEGT. This CDR3 contains 15 residues. The ends lost 2 bases at V and 5 bases at J; junction bases unmatched: 8. In DNA, the CDR3 is TGTGCCAGCAGTGAAATAGGACTAGGGTATGAGACCCAGTACTTC. Translation gives CASSEIGLGYETQYF.

The V gene is TRBV7-8, the J gene TRBJ1-2; tentative D call: TRBD1 (6 bases). Germline V lookup: CDR1 SGHVS, CDR2 FQNEAQ. The CDR3 sequence is 13 residues long. The ends were cut back, 4 bases at V and 4 bases at J, with 10 bases in the middle. As DNA, the CDR3 is TGTGCCAGCAGCTCGACAGGACTCTATGGCTACACCTTC. Its protein is CASSSTGLYGYTF.

The genes are TRBV5-4 and TRBJ2-7, with 7 bases that match TRBD1. This CDR3 contains 12 residues. Unmatched junction bases numbered 4, after V lost 4 bases and J lost 6 bases. Per the germline V gene, CDR1 is SGHNT and CDR2 is YYREEE (reference sequence). The CDR3 region is CASSTTGVEQYF. In DNA, the CDR3 is TGTGCCAGCAGCACAACAGGGGTCGAGCAGTACTTC.

This sequence joins TRBV12-5 and TRBJ2-7; 7 bases line up with TRBD1. V lost 6 bases, J lost 6 bases, and 5 bases stayed unmatched. Germline CDR1 LGHNT, CDR2 FRNRAP. CDR3 length: 12 amino acids. The CDR3 loop reads CASGMNRGEQYF. The DNA of the CDR3 is TGTGCTAGTGGGATGAACAGGGGCGAGCAGTACTTC.

This chain connects TRBV7-3 to TRBJ2-1; TRBD2 aligns across 10 bases. The CDR3 runs 21 residues. Trimming took 1 base from V and 6 from J; bases not matched to a gene: 21. CDR1 is SGHTA, CDR2 FQGTGA, per germline. The CDR3 protein is CASSLISLRAGGPTSLNEQFF. CDR3 DNA sequence: TGTGCCAGCAGCTTAATCTCTCTGAGAGCGGGAGGGCCAACGAGTCTCAATGAGCAGTTCTTC.